A selection of T cell receptor beta chains follows, all from one sample in a study of blood T cell repertoires in COVID-19. Method: immunoSEQ multiplex PCR; TCRdb's copy keeps in-frame clones and lacks some. The sample records hundreds of thousands of clones, 80% to 90% being singletons. Sequences were obtained from PBMCs or T cells enriched from blood (not recorded which). The receptors here all came from a man under 40 who had recovered from COVID-19. Both conserved end residues are part of each CDR3. D genes are given only for firm matches. Not all rows give a size; the values are once, few, many and, for expanded clones, a class.

clone_size	j_call	v_call	d_call	cdr3_nt	cdr3_aa
-	TRBJ2-1	TRBV30	-	TGTGCAGGACAGGGAACGGCGGGAGGGTCGGATGAGCAGTTCTTC	CAGQGTAGGSDEQFF
-	TRBJ2-7	TRBV27	-	TGTGCCAGCAGTCCCACGGGGAGGGGGATTTACGAGCAGTACTTC	CASSPTGRGIYEQYF
-	TRBJ1-3	TRBV3-1/TRBV3-2	TRBD1	TGTGCCAGCAGCAAACGGACAGGTGCTGGAAACACCATATATTTT	CASSKRTGAGNTIYF
-	TRBJ1-3	TRBV6-5	-	TGTGCCAGCAAAGGGGGGGGCCCGAGGACCATATATTTT	CASKGGGPRTIYF
-	TRBJ2-7	TRBV4-1	TRBD2	TGCGCCAGCAGCCAAGATCCTCTTAGCGGGCGTCACTACGAGCAGTACTTC	CASSQDPLSGRHYEQYF
-	TRBJ2-1	TRBV28	-	TGTGCCAGCAGTTCCGCCTCGACAGTGCTGTTCTTC	CASSSASTVLFF
-	TRBJ2-3	TRBV5-1	TRBD1	TGCGCCAGCAGCCCGGGCCCAGGGGGCGTGGATACGCAGTATTTT	CASSPGPGGVDTQYF
-	TRBJ1-1	TRBV7-2	-	TGTGCCAGCAGCTTAGTTGGCGGACACCCGAACACTGAAGCTTTCTTT	CASSLVGGHPNTEAFF
-	TRBJ2-2	TRBV5-4	TRBD2	TGTGCCATCACGACGGGAGCGGGAAACACCGGGGAGCTGTTTTTT	CAITTGAGNTGELFF
-	TRBJ1-5	TRBV19	TRBD1	TGTGCCAGTAGTACCGACAGGGTTTTTAGCAATCAGCCCCAGCATTTT	CASSTDRVFSNQPQHF
-	TRBJ1-1	TRBV5-1	TRBD1	TGCGCCAGCAGCGGCAAGACAGGGGCGGTTGAAGCTTTCTTT	CASSGKTGAVEAFF
-	TRBJ1-4	TRBV15	-	TGTGCCACCAGCAGCATTTCAAAACTGTTTTTT	CATSSISKLFF
-	TRBJ2-2	TRBV10-1	TRBD2	TGCGCCAGCAGTAGCGGGACGAACACCGGGGAGCTGTTTTTT	CASSSGTNTGELFF
-	TRBJ2-7	TRBV6-5	-	TGTGCCAGCAGTTACCAGTACGAGCAGTACTTC	CASSYQYEQYF
-	TRBJ2-1	TRBV27	TRBD1	TGTGCCAGCAGTCCGGGGACAGACTCCTACAATGAGCAGTTCTTC	CASSPGTDSYNEQFF
-	TRBJ1-2	TRBV3-1/TRBV3-2	-	TGTGCCAGCAGCCCAAACTGGTATGGCTACACCTTC	CASSPNWYGYTF
-	TRBJ2-5	TRBV20-1	TRBD2	TGCAGTGCTAGTCCTAGCGGGAAGGTGACCCAGTACTTC	CSASPSGKVTQYF
once	TRBJ1-1	TRBV10-2	-	TGCGCCAGCAGTGGCGGGGTCACCCGGGACACTGAAGCTTTCTTT	CASSGGVTRDTEAFF
-	TRBJ1-1	TRBV28	-	TGTGCCAGCACAGTGACAGTGAACACTGAAGCTTTCTTT	CASTVTVNTEAFF